Presented here are 20 T cell receptor beta chains from one specimen sequenced in a study of patients and donors after allogeneic stem cell transplantation. TCRdb reprocessed the RT-PCR reads with MiXCR, giving one entry per CDR3 protein. The data show 800,000 to 1,000,000 distinct CDR3 sequences, approximately 18% seen once. Sequenced sample: blood, either unsorted or a sorted T cell fraction (not recorded which). Every receptor here comes from a human donor who was either an allogeneic HSCT recipient or a stem cell or donor lymphocyte infusion donor (not recorded which). It is not recorded whose cells these are; they may come from a transplant donor.

This clonotype was found a few times. J is TRBJ1-6 and V is TRBV9; the D gene is possibly TRBD1 (6 bases). The CDR3 runs to 16 residues. The V gene lost 7 bases and the J gene lost 11 bases, with 25 bases spanning the gap. Germline lookup yields CDR1 SGDLS and CDR2 YYNGEE. Here the CDR3 DNA reads TGTGCCAGCGCCCGGGATTCCGGGACAATCGGGGCACCCCTCCACTTT. It yields the protein CASARDSGTIGAPLHF.

The chain joins TRBV7-9 to TRBJ2-2; 10 nucleotides match TRBD2. The germline CDR1 and CDR2 sequences are SEHNR and FQNEAQ (reference sequence). J lost 1 base, V lost 5 bases, and 7 bases had no gene match. The CDR3 totals 17 residues. The chain's CDR3 is CASSPLAGVKNTGELFF. CDR3 DNA sequence: TGTGCCAGCAGCCCTCTAGCGGGAGTGAAGAACACCGGGGAGCTGTTTTTT. Filled out from reference TRBV7-9 and TRBJ2-2, the complete variable domain reads DTGVSQNPRHKITKRGQNVTFRCDPISEHNRLYWYRQTLGQGPEFLTYFQNEAQLEKSRLLSDRFSAERPKGSFSTLEIQRTEQGDSAMYLCASSPLAGVKNTGELFFGEGSRLTVL.

The chain joins TRBV2 to TRBJ2-1; D is possibly TRBD2 (6 bases). The CDR3 length is 15 residues. The germline V and J ends were trimmed by 6 bases and 1 base, with 13 bases remaining between them. Looked up from germline, CDR1 is SNHLY and CDR2 is FYNNEI. Here the CDR3 reads CASRARDSSYNEQFF. CDR3 DNA sequence: TGTGCCAGCAGAGCCCGGGACTCATCCTACAATGAGCAGTTCTTC.

The chain recombines TRBV12-3 or TRBV12-4 with TRBJ2-1; TRBD2 aligns across 12 bases. The CDR3 has 20 amino acids. Losses at the gene ends were 0 bases for V and 0 bases for J; bases not matched to a gene: 9. In DNA form, the CDR3 reads TGTGCCAGCAGTTTAGCTACACTAGCGGGGGGCCCGAGCTCCTACAATGAGCAGTTCTTC. Its translation: CASSLATLAGGPSSYNEQFF.

This clonotype turned up a few times. V is TRBV20-1 and J is TRBJ2-3; 8 nucleotides match TRBD1. Unmatched junction bases numbered 6, after V lost 3 bases and J lost 4 bases. This CDR3 comprises 14 residues. Germline V CDR1 and CDR2: DFQATT, SNEGSKA (reference sequence). For the CDR3, the DNA is TGCAGTGCTAGTTGGGGACAGGCGCCAGATACGCAGTATTTT. It yields the protein CSASWGQAPDTQYF.

The CDR3 region has the DNA TGCGCCAGCAGCTTGGCCACCGCGGGGGAGCTCAATGAGCAGTTCTTC. Translated: CASSLATAGELNEQFF. The chain couples TRBV5-1 to TRBJ2-1; 7 nucleotides align to TRBD2. The germline V gene has CDR1 SGHRS and CDR2 YFSETQ. The CDR3 totals 16 residues. V shed 0 bases and J 6 bases; nucleotides not matched to a gene: 9.

This clonotype has only a few counts. The rearrangement uses TRBV2 and TRBJ1-1; D not certain. Looked up from germline, CDR1 is SNHLY and CDR2 is FYNNEI. The CDR3 consists of 11 residues. Deletions cut 8 bases from V and 6 bases from J, with 10 bases between. CDR3 nucleotides: TGTGCCAGCGAGAGACTCGCTGAAGCTTTCTTT. It yields the protein CASERLAEAFF. The full variable domain, in which reference TRBV2 and TRBJ1-1 provide the parts outside the CDR3, is EPEVTQTPSHQVTQMGQEVILRCVPISNHLYFYWYRQILGQKVEFLVSFYNNEISEKSEIFDDQFSVERPDGSNFTLKIRSTKLEDSAMYFCASERLAEAFFGQGTRLTVV.

The sample holds a few counts of this clonotype. The chain carries TRBV6-2 or TRBV6-3 and TRBJ2-3; D perhaps matches TRBD1 (6 bases). Germline V lookup: CDR1 MNHEY, CDR2 SVGEGT. V was shortened by 7 bases and J by 3 bases, with 11 bases between the two germline ends. The CDR3 consists of 13 residues. The CDR3 DNA reads as TGTGCCAGCACCTCACAGGGTACAGATACGCAGTATTTT. Its protein is CASTSQGTDTQYF.

The sample holds a few counts of this clonotype. The chain uses TRBV7-6 and TRBJ1-3; no firm D call. This CDR3 region has 17 residues. CDR1 SGHVS and CDR2 FNYEAQ come from the germline V gene. V lost 2 bases to trimming and J lost 0 bases, with 14 bases between them. The CDR3 loop reads CASSLLASRTSGNTIYF. Written as DNA, the CDR3 is TGTGCCAGCAGCTTATTGGCGTCAAGGACCTCTGGAAACACCATATATTTT.

In its sample, this clonotype was seen a few times. The gene calls are TRBV18 and TRBJ1-4; D remains unclear. V lost 0 bases and J lost 5, with 7 bases in between. Germline-derived CDR1 and CDR2 are KGHSH and LQKENI. CDR3 length equals 14 residues. The CDR3 DNA reads as TGTGCCAGCTCACCACCCCGGCCGAATGAAAAACTGTTTTTT. Residues: CASSPPRPNEKLFF.

This clonotype turned up a few times. The chain uses TRBV3-1 and TRBJ1-2; 9 bases match TRBD1. Germline CDR1 and CDR2: LGHDT and YNNKEL (reference sequence). Unmatched junction bases numbered 11, after V lost 4 bases and J lost 2 bases. The CDR3 is made up of 17 amino acids. The DNA for the CDR3 is TGTGCCAGCAGCCGCGTCCTTCCGGGACAGGGAAACTATGGCTACACCTTC. Translation gives CASSRVLPGQGNYGYTF.

This CDR3 reads CASSPWVASETQYF. The CDR3 DNA reads TGCGCCAGCAGCCCCTGGGTAGCGTCAGAGACCCAGTACTTC. This sequence joins TRBV4-3 and TRBJ2-5; D is perhaps TRBD2 (5 bases). From germline, CDR1 is LGHNA and CDR2 YSLEER. Trimming pared 4 bases from V and 4 bases from J, leaving 13 bases between. The CDR3 runs 14 residues.

This clonotype came up a few times. The V call is TRBV7-9, the J call TRBJ1-2, with D possibly TRBD1 on 6 matching bases. The length of the CDR3 is 12 residues. The germline CDR1 and CDR2 sequences are SEHNR and FQNEAQ (reference sequence). Trimming removed 2 bases from V and 13 bases from J, with 14 bases in between. The CDR3 region has the DNA TGTGCCAGCAGCTTATCGGGGGGCGCGATCACCTTC. Protein: CASSLSGGAITF.

J is TRBJ2-2 and V is TRBV7-9, with 8 positions matching TRBD2. J was trimmed by 0 bases and V by 8 bases; bases with no gene match: 5. The germline V gene encodes CDR1 SEHNR and CDR2 FQNEAQ (reference sequence). This CDR3 is built from 15 residues. CDR3: CASGLAQTNTGELFF. The CDR3 region has the DNA TGTGCCAGCGGACTAGCCCAAACGAACACCGGGGAGCTGTTTTTT.

The sample holds one count of this clonotype. The V gene is TRBV2, the J gene TRBJ2-1, with D tentatively TRBD2 (6 bases). CDR1 and CDR2 from the germline V gene are SNHLY and FYNNEI. The ends were cut back, 6 bases at V and 5 bases at J, with 17 bases in the middle. This CDR3 is built from 15 residues. CDR3 sequence reads: CASREPLGGNNEQFF. The CDR3 nucleotides are TGTGCCAGCAGGGAACCCTTGGGGGGAAACAATGAGCAGTTCTTC. Full variable domain (outside the CDR3, taken from reference TRBV2 and TRBJ2-1): EPEVTQTPSHQVTQMGQEVILRCVPISNHLYFYWYRQILGQKVEFLVSFYNNEISEKSEIFDDQFSVERPDGSNFTLKIRSTKLEDSAMYFCASREPLGGNNEQFFGPGTRLTVL.

The chain couples TRBV29-1 to TRBJ1-1; unclear D gene. The CDR3 contains 13 residues. Germline-derived CDR1 and CDR2 are SQVTM and ANQGSEA. V lost 6 bases, J lost 0 bases, and 11 bases lay in between. CDR3 in DNA: TGCAGCGTCTCAATGGTCATGAACACTGAAGCTTTCTTT. Residues: CSVSMVMNTEAFF.

This rearrangement joins TRBV6-2 or TRBV6-3 to TRBJ1-2; 8 nucleotides line up with TRBD1. CDR1 and CDR2 (germline): MNHEY, SVGEGT. With V trimmed by 6 bases and J by 5 bases, 5 bases remained unmatched. This CDR3 contains 13 residues. The CDR3: CASSNGQGYGYTF. The CDR3 DNA reads TGTGCCAGCAGCAACGGACAGGGATATGGCTACACCTTC.

This clonotype was detected only a few times. The chain joins TRBV5-6 to TRBJ2-4; D is unclear. V gave up 4 bases and J gave up 1 base, with 6 bases separating them. The CDR3 has 13 residues. Germline values: CDR1 SGHDT, CDR2 YYEEEE. CDR3 region: CASSPVAKNIQYF. The DNA of the CDR3 is TGTGCCAGCAGCCCTGTTGCCAAAAACATTCAGTACTTC. The complete variable domain, with remaining parts taken from reference TRBV5-6 and TRBJ2-4, reads DAGVTQSPTHLIKTRGQQVTLRCSPKSGHDTVSWYQQALGQGPQFIFQYYEEEERQRGNFPDRFSGHQFPNYSSELNVNALLLGDSALYLCASSPVAKNIQYFGAGTRLSVL.

This clonotype was found a few times. V usage is TRBV12-3 or TRBV12-4 and J usage is TRBJ2-1, with a tentative D call TRBD2 (6 bases). This CDR3 contains 15 residues. Trimming took off 5 bases at V and 8 bases at J, with 19 bases between the two ends. CDR3 DNA: TGTGCCAGCAGTCCAGGCGGGACCCCCCGGTATGAGCAGTTCTTC. Encoded protein: CASSPGGTPRYEQFF.

With regard to this clonotype: A read error may produce the germline difference seen at one junction end. The V and J genes are TRBV29-1 and TRBJ2-7; possible D gene TRBD1, 6 bases. Germline CDR1 reads SQVTM; CDR2 reads ANQGSEA. This CDR3 has 17 amino acids. CDR3 bases: TGCAACGTTGAAGGTAGGGGCAGGGGCTCCCGAAGCGGCGAGCAGTACTTC. It encodes CNVEGRGRGSRSGEQYF.